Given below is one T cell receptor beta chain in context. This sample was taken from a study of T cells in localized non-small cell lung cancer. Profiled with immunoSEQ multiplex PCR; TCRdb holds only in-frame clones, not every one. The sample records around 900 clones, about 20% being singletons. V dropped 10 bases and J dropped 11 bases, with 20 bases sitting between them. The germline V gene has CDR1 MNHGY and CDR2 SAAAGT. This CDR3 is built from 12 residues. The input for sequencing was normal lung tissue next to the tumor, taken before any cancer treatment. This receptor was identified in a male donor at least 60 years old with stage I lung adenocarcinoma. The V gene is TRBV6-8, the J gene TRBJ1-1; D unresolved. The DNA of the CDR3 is TGTGCCACTTCCTTGGACGGGTTGGGGGCTTTCTTT. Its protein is CATSLDGLGAFF.